This TCR beta chain was documented in a study of blood T cell repertoires in COVID-19 (TCRdb year 2020). With regard to the full study: Samples from collaborators originated in the United States, Italy and Spain and spanned both the acute and convalescent phases of COVID-19. Nearly every sample came with metadata listing a de-identified subject ID, COVID-19 status, age in years and sex. The repertoires were released in a freely available public database meant as a resource for research on the immune response to SARS-CoV-2. The samples were drawn from two sources: the first 160 participants of the ongoing ImmuneRACE study, and 1,000 to 1,500 subjects contributed by 6 global collaborators. Where available, HLA class I and class II types were taken from metadata supplied by the sample provider and were not determined by assay-based typing. The material from the prospective study consisted of cDNA or gDNA derived from T cells, B-cell-depleted T cells, or PBMCs. Deeply sampled blood TCRbeta repertoires from subjects exposed to, actively infected with, or recovered from COVID-19 were included in the dataset.

TCRbeta CDR3 regions were amplified from genomic DNA using the immunoSEQ Assay, a bias-controlled multiplex PCR. In the authors' own workflow: The number of nucleated cells in each sample was estimated from the amplification of reference gene primers within the assay. Sequence reads were collapsed and filtered to measure the absolute abundance of every unique TCRbeta CDR3 rearrangement. For each sample, productive Simpson clonality was calculated by taking the square root of Simpson's diversity index across productive rearrangements. The immuneACCESS repertoire file appears here via TCRdb, limited to in-frame rearrangements. These files lack a portion of the clones; in checked studies, under half of the deficit traces to unresolved V genes, and the cause of the others is not known. V and J calls and clone size are copied from that table; D and trimming were computed from the DNA. In all, the sample holds some 400,000 clones, and 87% of those were seen once. The biggest ten clones account for roughly 10% of the sample.

In the case of this clone: Its target antigen remains unknown. Base qualities are not provided; no much larger clone lies one nucleotide away.

General findings and caveats noted by the study authors: The amount of clinical and demographic metadata varied by source and participant and was provided uncurated.

The germline V gene yields MDHEN for CDR1 and SYDVKM for CDR2. The CDR3 spans 13 residues, from the cysteine through the phenylalanine. The read is trimmed to its CDR3 DNA, 39 bases read in frame from base 1. The V end gives up 9 bases and the J end 4 bases, leaving 8 bases in the junction not matched to a gene. In Seattle, one collaborating source enrolled patients while the infection was active and tracked those patients longitudinally over the course of disease. The collaborating institutions used their own protocols to collect whole blood in K2EDTA tubes. Collaborator samples were shipped for TCRbeta analysis as frozen whole blood, isolated PBMCs, or DNA extracted from either sample type.

The chain is encoded by TRBV28 joined to TRBJ1-2, and 7 junctional nucleotides match TRBD1. This TCR was sampled from a woman aged 30 to 39 with COVID-19, enrolled during active disease. The sequenced sample consisted of peripheral blood. The DNA reads TGTGCCAGTCATTCCGGGACAGCCTATGGCTACACCTTC. This sequence encodes CASHSGTAYGYTF.